A single sample is the source of the 8 T cell receptor beta chains below, sequenced in a study of PD-L1 blockade in urothelial cancer. The repertoire was sequenced with immunoSEQ multiplex PCR; TCRdb's copy has only in-frame clones and lacks some. The table has fewer than 25,000 clones, approximately 88% seen once. The material sequenced was PBMCs, taken around atezolizumab (anti-PD-L1) treatment. These receptors originate from a man aged 45-65 years with urothelial cancer.

V and J are TRBV6-1 and TRBJ1-5, with 10 bases matching TRBD1. This CDR3 region has 15 residues. The germline V gene encodes CDR1 MNHNS and CDR2 SASEGT. With 5 bases clipped from V and 3 bases from J, the junction kept 4 bases outside the gene matches. The chain's CDR3 is CASSPDRGSNQPQHF. CDR3 nucleotide sequence: TGTGCCAGCAGTCCGGACAGGGGGTCCAATCAGCCCCAGCATTTT.

The rearrangement uses TRBV5-6 and TRBJ2-1; D is unresolved. The CDR3 length is 17 residues. CDR1 is SGHDT and CDR2 is YYEEEE in the germline V gene. The V end lost 0 bases, the J end lost 7 bases, and 20 bases lay between the germline ends. CDR3 coding DNA: TGTGCCAGCAGCTTGGTTACAGCAGTCTCCTATTCTAATGAGCAGTTCTTC. This codes for CASSLVTAVSYSNEQFF.

This chain joins TRBV7-9 and TRBJ2-7; weak D call: TRBD1 (6 bases). Between the trimmed V and J ends, which lost 4 bases and 0 bases, there was a span of 25 bases. The germline gives CDR1 SEHNR, CDR2 FQNEAQ (reference sequence). The CDR3 totals 19 residues. DNA of the CDR3: TGTGCCAGCAGCTCTCCGGGGACCGGGACACCAAGTCTCTCCTACGAGCAGTACTTC. It translates to CASSSPGTGTPSLSYEQYF.

Comment on this clone: At one boundary the junction diverges from the germline segment, which might be a read error. The chain is built from TRBV7-9 and TRBJ2-5; weak D call: TRBD2 (5 bases). The CDR3 is 8 amino acids. CDR1 SEHNR and CDR2 FQNEAQ come from the germline V gene (reference sequence). For the CDR3, the DNA is TGTGCCAGCATCCCCGGGGACTTC. Its translation: CASIPGDF.

The CDR3 loop is CASTRTFWTQYF. DNA of the CDR3: TGTGCCAGTACACGCACCTTTTGGACCCAGTACTTC. The genes are TRBV5-8 and TRBJ2-5; unclear D gene. The CDR3 has 12 amino acids. Trimming pared 8 bases from V and 7 bases from J, leaving 15 bases between. Germline CDR1 and CDR2: SGHTS and YDEGEE.

The chain uses TRBV11-3 and TRBJ2-5; D is undetermined. Germline CDR1 reads SGHNT; CDR2 reads YENEEA. Trimming took 6 bases from V and 2 from J, leaving 22 bases between them. This CDR3 is built from 17 residues. CDR3 coding DNA: TGTGCCAGCAGTTCGGGTTCGACGTTATCGCATCAAGAGACCCAGTACTTC. This codes for CASSSGSTLSHQETQYF.

This chain connects TRBV12-5 to TRBJ2-7, with no clear D. Between the trimmed V and J ends, which lost 2 bases and 3 bases, there was a span of 5 bases. CDR1 is LGHNT and CDR2 is FRNRAP in the germline V gene. This CDR3 contains 12 residues. As DNA, the CDR3 is TGTGCTAGTGGTTTGCTTTTCTACGAGCAGTACTTC. Protein sequence: CASGLLFYEQYF.

V gene TRBV27 combines with J gene TRBJ2-5; 8 bases line up with TRBD2. This CDR3 region has 16 residues. CDR1 MNHEY and CDR2 SMNVEV come from the germline V gene (reference sequence). V lost 6 bases to trimming and J lost 3 bases; unmatched junction nucleotides: 12. This CDR3 is CASRRRPAGVEETQYF. The CDR3, as DNA: TGTGCCAGCAGGCGGCGGCCAGCGGGGGTGGAAGAGACCCAGTACTTC.